These 16 T cell receptor beta chains originate from one sample sequenced in a study of T cell repertoires in cytomegalovirus infection. TCRdb used MiXCR to reprocess the reads, holding one entry per CDR3 protein. The table includes 700,000 to 900,000 distinct CDR3 sequences, 25% to 30% detected once. No antigen is known for these receptors. The input for sequencing was cultured CD8+ T cells from PBMCs, taken from culture after CMV antigen stimulation. The receptors stem from a human donor in good health (CMV status not recorded). Some clones in this sample may be carry-over from other donors' samples.

Ten or more counts support this clonotype. The chain couples TRBV7-8 to TRBJ1-1, with D hard to call. The germline V gene has CDR1 SGHVS and CDR2 FQNEAQ. V lost 10 bases, J lost 0 bases, and 15 bases lay in between. The CDR3 extends over 14 amino acids. CDR3 sequence reads: CAIDKEIMNTEAFF. The CDR3 coding sequence is TGTGCCATAGACAAGGAAATTATGAACACTGAAGCTTTCTTT. The whole variable domain, filled in from reference TRBV7-8 and TRBJ1-1, reads GAGVSQSPRYKVAKRGQDVALRCDPISGHVSLFWYQQALGQGPEFLTYFQNEAQLDKSGLPSDRFFAERPEGSVSTLKIQRTQQEDSAVYLCAIDKEIMNTEAFFGQGTRLTVV.

The chain links TRBV6-4 to TRBJ2-4; D ambiguous. CDR1 is MRHNA and CDR2 is SNTAGT in the germline V gene. V dropped 4 bases and J dropped 9 bases, with 7 bases sitting between them. This CDR3 region has 11 residues. The CDR3 DNA sequence: TGTGCCAGCAGTGTTACCGGCATTCAGTACTTC. This translates into CASSVTGIQYF.

This clonotype has more than one count but fewer than ten. A clone one base away is much larger, so this may be a read error. The rearrangement uses TRBV2 and TRBJ2-6, with D unclear. Germline assignment: CDR1 SNHLY and CDR2 FYNNEI. V was pared by 6 bases and J by 1 base, with 1 base between. The CDR3 loop spans 12 amino acids. The CDR3 reads CASRSGANVLTF. In DNA, the CDR3 is TGTGCCAGCAGGTCTGGGGCCAACGTCCTGACTTTC. Supplemented by reference TRBV2 and TRBJ2-6, the full variable domain reads EPEVTQTPSHQVTQMGQEVILRCVPISNHLYFYWYRQILGQKVEFLVSFYNNEISEKSEIFDDQFSVERPDGSNFTLKIRSTKLEDSAMYFCASRSGANVLTFGAGSRLTVL.

This clonotype was seen a few times. The chain joins TRBV7-8 to TRBJ2-7; 10 bases agree with TRBD1. J was trimmed by 10 bases and V by 5 bases; bases with no gene match: 8. The germline V gene has CDR1 SGHVS and CDR2 FQNEAQ. This CDR3 comprises 13 residues. CDR3 bases: TGTGCCAGCAGCCTCGACAGGGGGCCCCTCCAGTACGTC. It translates to CASSLDRGPLQYV.

In its sample, this clonotype was seen once. The chain carries TRBV24-1 and TRBJ2-2; TRBD2 matches at 11 bases. Germline V CDR1 and CDR2: KGHDR, SFDVKD. The V gene end was trimmed by 6 bases and the J gene end by 5 bases; junction bases not matched to a gene: 7. This CDR3 contains 16 residues. The CDR3 protein is CATSLAGGPRTGELFF. CDR3 in DNA: TGTGCCACCAGTTTAGCGGGGGGGCCACGAACCGGGGAGCTGTTTTTT.

The chain joins TRBV7-2 to TRBJ1-6; 7 bases agree with TRBD1. CDR3 size: 15 residues. With V trimmed by 4 bases and J by 7 bases, 7 bases remained unmatched. Per the germline V gene, CDR1 is SGHTA and CDR2 is FQGNSA. In DNA form, the CDR3 reads TGTGCCAGCAGCTCGGGACAGCTAACAAATTCACCCCTCCACTTT. It translates to CASSSGQLTNSPLHF. The variable domain in full, with the rest retrieved from reference TRBV7-2 and TRBJ1-6, is GAGVSQSPSNKVTEKGKDVELRCDPISGHTALYWYRQSLGQGLEFLIYFQGNSAPDKSGLPSDRFSAERTGGSVSTLTIQRTQQEDSAVYLCASSSGQLTNSPLHFGNGTRLTVT.

The chain employs TRBV18 and TRBJ1-5; unclear D gene. The V end lost 8 bases, the J end lost 4 bases, and 21 bases lay between the germline ends. Germline-derived CDR1 and CDR2 are KGHSH and LQKENI. The CDR3 is 16 amino acids. The CDR3 region is CASHRGVFGINQPQHF. In DNA, the CDR3 is TGTGCCAGCCACCGGGGTGTGTTTGGGATAAATCAGCCCCAGCATTTT.

About this clonotype: This clone may be a read error of a much larger clone one base away. V usage is TRBV6-8 and J usage is TRBJ2-2; 10 bases map to TRBD2. V dropped 0 bases and J dropped 2; count of bases not matched to a gene: 6. Per germline, CDR1 MNHGY and CDR2 SAAAGT. The CDR3 runs 18 residues. CDR3 protein: CASSYSASGRINTGELFF. The CDR3 nucleotides read TGTGCCAGCAGTTACTCGGCTAGCGGGAGAATTAACACCGGGGAGCTGTTTTTT.

In this sample, this clonotype turned up a few times. As DNA, the CDR3 is TGCAGTGCTAGAGATCGGGACAGGGGGGTAAATCAGCCCCAGCATTTT. It codes for CSARDRDRGVNQPQHF. This chain links TRBV20-1 with TRBJ1-5, with 11 bases aligning to TRBD1. The CDR3 is 16 amino acids. CDR1 is DFQATT and CDR2 is SNEGSKA in the germline V gene (reference sequence). With 0 bases clipped from V and 4 bases from J, the junction kept 5 bases outside the gene matches.

This clonotype was found a few times. The gene calls are TRBV6-1 and TRBJ1-2, with unresolved D. Germline V lookup: CDR1 MNHNS, CDR2 SASEGT. The CDR3 is 12 residues long. Between the trimmed V and J ends, which lost 7 bases and 3 bases, there was a span of 9 bases. This CDR3 reads CASIRVDYGYTF. The CDR3 coding sequence is TGTGCCAGCATACGCGTAGACTATGGCTACACCTTC.

The gene calls are TRBV3-1 and TRBJ1-2; D unclear. CDR1 and CDR2 (germline): LGHDT, YNNKEL (reference sequence). This CDR3 is 16 amino acids long. Trimming removed 2 bases from V and 2 bases from J, with 15 bases in between. CDR3 residues: CASSQSGRELNYGYTF. In DNA, the CDR3 is TGTGCCAGCAGCCAAAGCGGAAGGGAGCTAAACTATGGCTACACCTTC.

The rearrangement joins TRBV2 to TRBJ1-1; 8 nucleotides match TRBD1. V was clipped by 8 bases and J by 8 bases; unmatched bases: 7. The CDR3 runs 12 residues. Germline-derived CDR1 and CDR2 are SNHLY and FYNNEI. The chain's CDR3 is CASPNRDREAFF. The CDR3 nucleotides are TGTGCCAGCCCTAACCGGGACAGGGAAGCTTTCTTT.

The sample holds a few counts of this clonotype. The chain recombines TRBV11-2 with TRBJ1-1; TRBD1 might be the D (5 bases). This CDR3 is built from 14 residues. CDR1 is SGHAT and CDR2 is FQNNGV in the germline V gene. V lost 3 bases to trimming and J lost 2 bases, with 10 bases between them. Here the CDR3 DNA reads TGTGCCAGCAGCTTTAAAGGGACTAACACTGAAGCTTTCTTT. This translates into CASSFKGTNTEAFF.

This clonotype was detected ten times or more. The chain employs TRBV6-6 and TRBJ1-4; no clear D. There are 13 residues in the CDR3. V lost 6 bases, J lost 1 base, and 6 bases lay in between. CDR1 MNHNY and CDR2 SVGAGI come from the germline V gene (reference sequence). This CDR3 reads CASSFQTNEKLFF. The DNA of the CDR3 is TGTGCCAGCAGCTTCCAAACTAATGAAAAACTGTTTTTT.

This rearrangement joins TRBV5-1 to TRBJ2-5; D perhaps matches TRBD1 (6 bases). Germline CDR1 and CDR2: SGHRS and YFSETQ. CDR3 size: 14 residues. The ends were cut back, 1 base at V and 5 bases at J, with 12 bases in the middle. CDR3 in amino acids: CASSLTTGKETQYF. The CDR3 bases are TGCGCCAGCAGCTTGACTACAGGGAAGGAGACCCAGTACTTC. Based on the CDR3 plus reference TRBV5-1 and TRBJ2-5, the full variable domain is KAGVTQTPRYLIKTRGQQVTLSCSPISGHRSVSWYQQTPGQGLQFLFEYFSETQRNKGNFPGRFSGRQFSNSRSEMNVSTLELGDSALYLCASSLTTGKETQYFGPGTRLLVL.

This clonotype was counted only a few times. The chain has TRBV7-3 and TRBJ2-2; TRBD1 matches 11 bases. Per germline, CDR1 SGHTA and CDR2 FQGTGA. There are 15 residues in the CDR3. The trim removed 4 bases at V and 4 bases at J, leaving 2 bases unmatched. CDR3 coding DNA: TGTGCCAGCAGCTCGGACAGGGGGCCCACCGGGGAGCTGTTTTTT. It specifies CASSSDRGPTGELFF.